A single sample gave rise to the 26 T cell receptor beta chains below, sequenced in a study of patients and donors after allogeneic stem cell transplantation. MiXCR was run by TCRdb on the RT-PCR reads, yielding one entry per CDR3 protein. The table has about 960,000 distinct CDR3 sequences, 18% seen once. The sequencing sample was made of blood, either unsorted or a sorted T cell fraction (not recorded which). These receptor sequences come from a human donor who was either an allogeneic HSCT recipient or a stem cell or donor lymphocyte infusion donor (not recorded which). It is not recorded whose cells these are; they may come from a transplant donor.

The chain combines TRBV6-1 with TRBJ2-7; 10 positions match TRBD1. Germline lookup yields CDR1 MNHNS and CDR2 SASEGT. This CDR3 is built from 14 residues. V gave up 8 bases and J gave up 6 bases; unmatched junction bases: 10. The CDR3 sequence is CASCPDRGISEQYF. CDR3 sequence (DNA): TGTGCCAGCTGCCCGGACAGGGGGATCTCCGAGCAGTACTTC.

The chain carries TRBV3-1 and TRBJ2-7, with 8 bases identical to TRBD1. The CDR3 totals 15 residues. CDR1 is LGHDT and CDR2 is YNNKEL in the germline V gene (reference sequence). Unmatched junction bases numbered 7, after V lost 4 bases and J lost 2 bases. The CDR3 region has the DNA TGTGCCAGCAGCCCAGGACAGGGTCGGACCTACGAGCAGTACTTC. Translating gives CASSPGQGRTYEQYF.

The rearrangement links TRBV5-8 to TRBJ2-1; 8 nucleotides agree with TRBD1. Germline V gene data show CDR1 as SGHTS and CDR2 as YDEGEE. The CDR3 spans 15 residues. The V and J ends lost 4 bases and 6 bases, in that order; junction bases with no gene match: 9. The CDR3 DNA sequence: TGTGCCAGCAGCCCTAGCAGGGGGCTGTTCAATGAGCAGTTCTTC. Its protein is CASSPSRGLFNEQFF. The full variable domain, with the rest looked up from reference TRBV5-8 and TRBJ2-1, is EAGVTQSPTHLIKTRGQQATLRCSPISGHTSVYWYQQALGLGLQFLLWYDEGEERNRGNFPPRFSGRQFPNYSSELNVNALELEDSALYLCASSPSRGLFNEQFFGPGTRLTVL.

This clonotype was seen only a few times. The chain links TRBV3-1 to TRBJ2-1, with a weak D call TRBD2 (5 bases). CDR1 is LGHDT, CDR2 YNNKEL, per germline (reference sequence). CDR3 size: 17 residues. V gave up 3 bases and J gave up 1 base, with 16 bases separating them. CDR3 in amino acids: CASSHPWVGESYNEQFF. For the CDR3, the DNA is TGTGCCAGCAGCCACCCATGGGTGGGAGAGTCCTACAATGAGCAGTTCTTC.

This sequence joins TRBV29-1 and TRBJ2-2, with a possible D match to TRBD1 (5 bases). In germline, CDR1 is SQVTM, CDR2 ANQGSEA. The CDR3 is 13 amino acids. V was trimmed by 4 bases and J by 5 bases, leaving 11 bases between them. CDR3 bases: TGCAGCGTTGTAGTTCAGGGAACCGGGGAGCTGTTTTTT. Translated: CSVVVQGTGELFF.

J is TRBJ1-1 and V is TRBV12-3 or TRBV12-4; D remains unclear. The CDR3 totals 12 residues. V was clipped by 2 bases and J by 10 bases, with 11 bases between them. CDR3 sequence: CASSLKGRGAFF. In nucleotides, the CDR3 is TGTGCCAGCAGTTTAAAGGGCCGAGGAGCTTTCTTT.

The chain combines TRBV4-2 with TRBJ2-1; 8 positions match TRBD2. Germline lookup yields CDR1 LGHNA and CDR2 YNFKEQ. The V gene end was trimmed by 2 bases and the J gene end by 6 bases; junction bases not matched to a gene: 12. The CDR3 loop spans 17 amino acids. The DNA of the CDR3 is TGTGCCAGCAGCCAATCAAGGCCGGGACTAGGGGGCAATGAGCAGTTCTTC. It specifies CASSQSRPGLGGNEQFF.

This chain joins TRBV6-5 and TRBJ1-1; TRBD1 agrees at 7 bases. This CDR3 has 14 residues. The J segment lost 4 bases and the V segment lost 2 bases, leaving 4 bases of the junction unmatched. The V gene's germline CDR1 is MNHEY and CDR2 SVGAGI. CDR3 region: CASSYTQGGTEAFF. Here the CDR3 DNA reads TGTGCCAGCAGTTACACCCAGGGGGGCACTGAAGCTTTCTTT.

J is TRBJ1-1 and V is TRBV2; no clear D. The CDR3 loop spans 11 amino acids. The germline gives CDR1 SNHLY, CDR2 FYNNEI. The germline V and J ends were trimmed by 4 bases and 6 bases, with 6 bases remaining between them. The CDR3 loop is CASSGVSEAFF. CDR3 DNA: TGTGCCAGCAGTGGGGTCTCTGAAGCTTTCTTT.

This clonotype was counted only a few times. V is TRBV5-1 and J is TRBJ2-5; tentatively, D is TRBD2 (6 bases). The ends were cut back, 0 bases at V and 2 bases at J, with 17 bases in the middle. Germline CDR1 reads SGHRS; CDR2 reads YFSETQ. The CDR3 has 17 amino acids. The CDR3: CASSLDRPFAGQETQYF. The CDR3 nucleotides are TGCGCCAGCAGCTTGGATCGCCCCTTTGCGGGGCAAGAGACCCAGTACTTC.

The J gene is TRBJ1-1, the V gene TRBV3-1, with TRBD1 as a possible D gene (6 bases). Trimming pared 4 bases from V and 8 bases from J, leaving 14 bases between. CDR1 and CDR2 from the germline V gene are LGHDT and YNNKEL (reference sequence). The CDR3 is 13 residues long. CDR3 sequence (DNA): TGTGCCAGCAGCCGCGATAAACAGGGAGAAGCTTTCTTT. It translates to CASSRDKQGEAFF.

In nucleotides, the CDR3 is TGTGCCAGCAGTTTGGACTTGGATGAGCAGTTCTTC. Translated: CASSLDLDEQFF. The V call is TRBV12-3 or TRBV12-4, the J call TRBJ2-1; D is possibly TRBD2 (5 bases). The CDR3 extends over 12 amino acids. V lost 3 bases and J lost 8, with 8 bases in between.

V and J are TRBV20-1 and TRBJ2-1; D might be TRBD2 (7 bases). V gave up 6 bases and J gave up 0 bases, with 12 bases separating them. The germline CDR1 and CDR2 sequences are DFQATT and SNEGSKA (reference sequence). CDR3 length equals 14 residues. The CDR3 region has the DNA TGCAGTGCGAAGGGGGGGAGCTCCTACAATGAGCAGTTCTTC. It encodes CSAKGGSSYNEQFF.

Many counts were recorded for this clonotype. The CDR3 spells CASSRGGGGTDTQYF. DNA for the CDR3: TGTGCCAGCAGCCGCGGGGGGGGAGGCACAGATACGCAGTATTTT. The rearrangement uses TRBV7-6 and TRBJ2-3, with 9 bases identical to TRBD2. The junction had 4 bases not matched to a gene; V was cut back by 5 bases and J by 1 base. Germline CDR1 reads SGHVS; CDR2 reads FNYEAQ. This CDR3 contains 15 residues.

The CDR3: CASSKGTLTYTNEQFF. The CDR3 bases are TGTGCCAGCAGCAAAGGGACTCTCACTTACACCAATGAGCAGTTCTTC. This chain uses TRBV7-9 with TRBJ2-1, with TRBD2 as a possible D gene (6 bases). The CDR3 contains 16 residues. V gave up 5 bases and J gave up 6 bases, with 20 bases separating them. The V gene's germline CDR1 is SEHNR and CDR2 FQNEAQ (reference sequence).

This clonotype was detected only a few times. The rearrangement uses TRBV11-1 and TRBJ2-6, with D perhaps matching TRBD1 or TRBD2 (5 bases each). The CDR3 loop spans 19 amino acids. V lost 6 bases, J lost 0 bases, and 21 bases lay in between. CDR1 SGHAT and CDR2 FQDESV come from the germline V gene (reference sequence). CDR3 loop: CASRPIRDLAPSGANVLTF. The CDR3 nucleotides are TGTGCCAGCAGGCCAATCAGGGACCTAGCCCCCTCTGGGGCCAACGTCCTGACTTTC.

The chain recombines TRBV12-3 or TRBV12-4 with TRBJ2-1; no clear D gene. The CDR3 runs 13 residues. V lost 3 bases and J lost 6, with 9 bases in between. CDR3 nucleotides: TGTGCCAGCAGTTTGTTTCCAGTCAATGAGCAGTTCTTC. Amino acid sequence: CASSLFPVNEQFF.

The chain joins TRBV2 to TRBJ2-6; no firm D call. V dropped 8 bases and J dropped 0 bases, with 5 bases sitting between them. Germline V CDR1 and CDR2: SNHLY, FYNNEI. This CDR3 is 13 amino acids long. DNA of the CDR3: TGTGCCAGCGGCGTCTCTGGGGCCAACGTCCTGACTTTC. Protein: CASGVSGANVLTF.

The chain is built from TRBV13 and TRBJ2-1, with 7 bases fitting TRBD2. Germline V CDR1 and CDR2: PRHDT, FYEKMQ (reference sequence). J was trimmed by 7 bases and V by 5 bases; bases with no gene match: 11. The CDR3 is 15 residues long. The CDR3 is CASSPTRGEGNEQFF. The CDR3 nucleotides are TGTGCCAGCAGCCCCACCCGGGGGGAGGGGAATGAGCAGTTCTTC.

The chain employs TRBV7-8 and TRBJ1-3, with D unclear. The V gene lost 0 bases and the J gene lost 4 bases, with 7 bases spanning the gap. The length of the CDR3 is 14 residues. CDR1 and CDR2 from the germline V gene are SGHVS and FQNEAQ. The CDR3 sequence is CASSLARRGNTIYF. CDR3 coding DNA: TGTGCCAGCAGCTTAGCGAGGCGAGGAAACACCATATATTTT.

This rearrangement joins TRBV7-9 to TRBJ2-7, with 10 bases fitting TRBD1. CDR1 and CDR2 (germline): SEHNR, FQNEAQ (reference sequence). With 5 bases clipped from V and 5 bases from J, the junction kept 9 bases outside the gene matches. The CDR3 is 15 residues long. This chain's CDR3 is CASSRSGQGPHEQYF. CDR3 bases: TGTGCCAGCAGCCGCTCGGGACAGGGGCCACACGAGCAGTACTTC. Full variable domain (outside the CDR3, taken from reference TRBV7-9 and TRBJ2-7): DTGVSQNPRHKITKRGQNVTFRCDPISEHNRLYWYRQTLGQGPEFLTYFQNEAQLEKSRLLSDRFSAERPKGSFSTLEIQRTEQGDSAMYLCASSRSGQGPHEQYFGPGTRLTVT.

This sequence joins TRBV5-1 and TRBJ2-7; tentative D call: TRBD2 (6 bases). The CDR3 runs to 16 residues. From germline, CDR1 is SGHRS and CDR2 YFSETQ. Deletions cut 1 base from V and 2 bases from J, with 16 bases between. In DNA, the CDR3 is TGCGCCAGCAGCTTGAAGGTTGGCGGGACCCCCTACGAGCAGTACTTC. This encodes CASSLKVGGTPYEQYF.

The chain carries TRBV7-9 and TRBJ2-1; 14 bases align to TRBD2. The length of the CDR3 is 17 residues. With V trimmed by 1 base and J by 4 bases, 3 bases remained unmatched. CDR1 is SEHNR, CDR2 FQNEAQ, per germline (reference sequence). The CDR3 here is CASSLGGLAGGYNEQFF. In DNA form, the CDR3 reads TGTGCCAGCAGCTTAGGCGGACTAGCGGGGGGTTACAATGAGCAGTTCTTC.

This clonotype appeared many times. The gene calls are TRBV24-1 and TRBJ2-1; D perhaps matches TRBD2 (6 bases). The V end lost 9 bases, the J end lost 6 bases, and 17 bases lay between the germline ends. The CDR3 totals 14 residues. Looked up from germline, CDR1 is KGHDR and CDR2 is SFDVKD. DNA for the CDR3: TGTGCCACCGGGAGCGCGGGAAGTATCAATGAGCAGTTCTTC. This codes for CATGSAGSINEQFF.

CDR3 loop: CASSVKRGNEKLFF. The CDR3, as DNA: TGTGCCAGCAGCGTTAAGCGGGGAAATGAAAAACTGTTTTTT. The genes are TRBV5-4 and TRBJ1-4; D unresolved. Germline loops: CDR1 SGHNT, CDR2 YYREEE (reference sequence). V shed 4 bases and J shed 5 bases, with 12 bases lying between them. This CDR3 has 14 amino acids.

The table lists this clonotype with a few counts. This chain links TRBV6-1 with TRBJ2-1, with 8 bases aligning to TRBD1. Germline CDR1 MNHNS, CDR2 SASEGT. The V segment lost 1 base and the J segment 4 bases; nucleotides outside the gene matches: 6. The CDR3 length is 16 residues. The CDR3 region has the DNA TGTGCCAGCAGTGAAGTGTGGGACAGGCCTTACAATGAGCAGTTCTTC. It yields the protein CASSEVWDRPYNEQFF.